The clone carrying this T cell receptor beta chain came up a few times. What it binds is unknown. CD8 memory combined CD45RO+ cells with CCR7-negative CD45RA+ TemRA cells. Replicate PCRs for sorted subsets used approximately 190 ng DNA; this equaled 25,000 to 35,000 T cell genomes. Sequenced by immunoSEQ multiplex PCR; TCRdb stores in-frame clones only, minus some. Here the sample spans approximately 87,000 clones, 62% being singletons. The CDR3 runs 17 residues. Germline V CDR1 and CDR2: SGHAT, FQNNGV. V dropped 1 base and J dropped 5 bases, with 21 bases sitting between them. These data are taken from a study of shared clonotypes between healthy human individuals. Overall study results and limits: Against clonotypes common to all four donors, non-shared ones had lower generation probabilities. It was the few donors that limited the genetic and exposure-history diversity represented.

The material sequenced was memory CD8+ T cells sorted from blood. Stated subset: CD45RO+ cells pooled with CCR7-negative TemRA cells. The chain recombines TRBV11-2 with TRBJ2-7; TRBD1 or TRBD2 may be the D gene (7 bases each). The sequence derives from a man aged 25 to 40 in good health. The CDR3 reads CASSLGRAGEGAHEQYF. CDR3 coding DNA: TGTGCCAGCAGCTTAGGGCGTGCGGGAGAGGGGGCCCACGAGCAGTACTTC.